Each of the 4 T cell receptor beta chains below was sequenced from the same sample in a study of T cell responses to AZD1222 COVID-19 vaccine. Method: immunoSEQ multiplex PCR; TCRdb's copy keeps in-frame clones and lacks some. The sample records about 150,000 clones, over 85% being singletons. Specimen: peripheral blood, collected on day 0 of AZD1222 vaccination. These receptors came from an adult in good health.

This rearrangement joins TRBV7-9 to TRBJ2-1; D gene unclear. The ends were cut back, 4 bases at V and 8 bases at J, with 27 bases in the middle. This CDR3 comprises 18 residues. Germline CDR1 is SEHNR and CDR2 is FQNEAQ (reference sequence). CDR3 bases: TGTGCCAGCAGCTCCCAGACCGCGCTTATGAGAAATGACGATGAGCAGTTCTTC. Translation gives CASSSQTALMRNDDEQFF.

This clone was seen a single time. This chain joins TRBV6-2 or TRBV6-3 and TRBJ1-5; no firm D call. The CDR3 sequence is 18 residues long. Germline V lookup: CDR1 MNHEY, CDR2 SVGEGT. Trimming took off 1 base at V and 1 base at J, with 17 bases between the two ends. CDR3 DNA: TGTGCCAGCAGTTACTGGCCCGACCGGGAAGGAAGCAATCAGCCCCAGCATTTT. As protein: CASSYWPDREGSNQPQHF.

V and J are TRBV7-9 and TRBJ1-5; a weak D match, TRBD1 (6 bases). In germline, CDR1 is SEHNR, CDR2 FQNEAQ (reference sequence). This CDR3 contains 14 residues. Trimming took off 5 bases at V and 2 bases at J, with 10 bases between the two ends. The CDR3 coding sequence is TGTGCCAGCAGCGACAGGTGGGGCAATCAGCCCCAGCATTTT. It yields the protein CASSDRWGNQPQHF.

V usage is TRBV10-3 and J usage is TRBJ2-7, with 10 positions matching TRBD2. The junction had 8 bases not matched to a gene; V was cut back by 7 bases and J by 5 bases. This CDR3 region has 14 residues. Germline V gives CDR1 ENHRY, CDR2 SYGVKD. The CDR3 loop is CAITSSGRAHEQYF. The DNA for the CDR3 is TGTGCCATCACCTCTAGCGGGAGAGCCCACGAGCAGTACTTC.